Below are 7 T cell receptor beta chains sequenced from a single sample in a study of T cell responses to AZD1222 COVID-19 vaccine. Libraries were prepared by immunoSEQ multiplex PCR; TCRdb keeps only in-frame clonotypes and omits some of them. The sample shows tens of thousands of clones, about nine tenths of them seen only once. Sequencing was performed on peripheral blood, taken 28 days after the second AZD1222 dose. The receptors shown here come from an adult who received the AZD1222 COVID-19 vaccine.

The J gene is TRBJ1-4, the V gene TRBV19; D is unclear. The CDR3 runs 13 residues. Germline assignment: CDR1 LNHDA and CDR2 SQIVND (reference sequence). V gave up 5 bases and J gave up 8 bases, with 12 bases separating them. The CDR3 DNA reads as TGTGCCAGTAGTTCACAGTCGGGGGAAAAACTGTTTTTT. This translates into CASSSQSGEKLFF.

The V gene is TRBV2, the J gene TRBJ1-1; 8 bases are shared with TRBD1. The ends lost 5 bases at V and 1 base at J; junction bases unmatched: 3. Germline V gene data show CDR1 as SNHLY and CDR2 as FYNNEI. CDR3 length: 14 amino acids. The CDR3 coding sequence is TGTGCCAGCAGTAAAGACAGGGGGAACACTGAAGCTTTCTTT. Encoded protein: CASSKDRGNTEAFF.

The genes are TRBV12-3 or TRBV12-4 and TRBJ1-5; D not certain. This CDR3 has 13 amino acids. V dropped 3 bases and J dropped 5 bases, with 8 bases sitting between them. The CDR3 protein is CASSFTADQPQHF. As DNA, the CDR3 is TGTGCCAGCAGTTTTACGGCAGATCAGCCCCAGCATTTT.

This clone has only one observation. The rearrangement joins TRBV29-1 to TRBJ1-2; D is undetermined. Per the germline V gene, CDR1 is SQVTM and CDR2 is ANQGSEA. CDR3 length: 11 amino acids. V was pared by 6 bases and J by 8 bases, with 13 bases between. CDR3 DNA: TGCAGCGTGATAGTAAAGGTGGGCTACACCTTC. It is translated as CSVIVKVGYTF.

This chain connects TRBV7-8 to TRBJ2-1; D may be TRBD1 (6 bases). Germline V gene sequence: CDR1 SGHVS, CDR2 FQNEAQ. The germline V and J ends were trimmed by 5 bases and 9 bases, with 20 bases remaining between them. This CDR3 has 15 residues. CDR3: CASSPRRWEGGEQFF. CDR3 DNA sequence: TGTGCCAGCAGCCCCAGGCGGTGGGAAGGGGGTGAGCAGTTCTTC.

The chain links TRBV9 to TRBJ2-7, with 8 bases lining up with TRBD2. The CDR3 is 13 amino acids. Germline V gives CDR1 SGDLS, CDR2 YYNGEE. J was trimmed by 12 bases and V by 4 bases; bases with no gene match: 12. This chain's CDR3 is CASSFDLTSVLYF. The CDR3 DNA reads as TGTGCCAGCAGCTTCGACCTGACTAGCGTGCTGTACTTC.

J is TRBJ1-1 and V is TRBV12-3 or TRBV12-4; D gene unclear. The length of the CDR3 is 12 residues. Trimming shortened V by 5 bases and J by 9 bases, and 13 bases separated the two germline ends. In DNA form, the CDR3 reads TGTGCCAGCAGTAACAACACCTATAAAGCTTTCTTT. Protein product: CASSNNTYKAFF.